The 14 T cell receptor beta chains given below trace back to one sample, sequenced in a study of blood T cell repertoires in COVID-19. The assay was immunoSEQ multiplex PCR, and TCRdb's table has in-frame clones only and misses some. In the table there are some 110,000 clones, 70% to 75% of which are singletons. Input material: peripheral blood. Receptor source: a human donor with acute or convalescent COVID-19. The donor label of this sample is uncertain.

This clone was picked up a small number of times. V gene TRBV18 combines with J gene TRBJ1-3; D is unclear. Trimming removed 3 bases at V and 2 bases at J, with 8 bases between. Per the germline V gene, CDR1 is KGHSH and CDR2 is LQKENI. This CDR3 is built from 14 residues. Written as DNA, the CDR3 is TGTGCCAGCTCACCCGGGTTTGCTGGAAACACCATATATTTT. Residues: CASSPGFAGNTIYF.

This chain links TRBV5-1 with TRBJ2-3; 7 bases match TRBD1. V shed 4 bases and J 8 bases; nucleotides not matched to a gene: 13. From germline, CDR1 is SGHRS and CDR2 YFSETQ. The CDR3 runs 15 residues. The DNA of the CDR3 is TGCGCCAGCAGCGATACAGGGGCCGTTATTAGTACGCAGTATTTT. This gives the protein CASSDTGAVISTQYF.

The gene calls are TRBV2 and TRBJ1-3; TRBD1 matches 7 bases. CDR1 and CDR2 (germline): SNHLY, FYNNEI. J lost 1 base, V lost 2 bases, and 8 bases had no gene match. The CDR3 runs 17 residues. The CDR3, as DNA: TGTGCCAGCAGTGAATCCGACAGGGTATGGTCTGGAAACACCATATATTTT. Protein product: CASSESDRVWSGNTIYF.

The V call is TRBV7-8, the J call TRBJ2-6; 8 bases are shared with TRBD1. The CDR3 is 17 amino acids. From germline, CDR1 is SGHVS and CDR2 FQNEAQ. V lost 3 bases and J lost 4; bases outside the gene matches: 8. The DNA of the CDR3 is TGTGCCAGCAGCTTGAATCAGGGGGCCTCCGGGGCCAACGTCCTGACTTTC. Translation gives CASSLNQGASGANVLTF.

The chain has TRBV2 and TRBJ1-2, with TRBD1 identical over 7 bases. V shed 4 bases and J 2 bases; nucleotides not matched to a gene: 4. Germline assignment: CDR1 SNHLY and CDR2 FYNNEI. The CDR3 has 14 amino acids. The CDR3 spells CASSGDRVNYGYTF. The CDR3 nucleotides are TGTGCCAGCAGTGGTGACAGGGTAAACTATGGCTACACCTTC.

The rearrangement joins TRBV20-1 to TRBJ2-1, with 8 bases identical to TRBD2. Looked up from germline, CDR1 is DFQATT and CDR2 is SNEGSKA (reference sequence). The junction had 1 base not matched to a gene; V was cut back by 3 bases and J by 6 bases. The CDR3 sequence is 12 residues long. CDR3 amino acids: CSASTSGNEQFF. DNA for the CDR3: TGCAGTGCTAGTACTAGCGGCAATGAGCAGTTCTTC.

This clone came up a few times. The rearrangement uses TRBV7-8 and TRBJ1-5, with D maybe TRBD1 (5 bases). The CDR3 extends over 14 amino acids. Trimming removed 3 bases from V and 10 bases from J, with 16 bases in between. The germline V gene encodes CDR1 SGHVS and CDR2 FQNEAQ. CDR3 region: CASSFRAPDSPQHF. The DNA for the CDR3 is TGTGCCAGCAGCTTCAGGGCCCCAGACAGCCCCCAGCATTTT.

The DNA for the CDR3 is TGTGCCAGCAGCCTTAACAGGGAGGGTTTTTATAATTCACCCCTCCACTTT. The encoded protein is CASSLNREGFYNSPLHF. The V call is TRBV21-1, the J call TRBJ1-6. TRBV21-1 has pseudogene status. The CDR3 is 17 amino acids.

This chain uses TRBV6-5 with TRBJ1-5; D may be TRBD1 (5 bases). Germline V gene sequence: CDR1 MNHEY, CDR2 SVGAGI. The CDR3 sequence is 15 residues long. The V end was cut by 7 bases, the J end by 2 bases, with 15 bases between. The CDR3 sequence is CASTTRQGGNQPQHF. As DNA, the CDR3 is TGTGCCAGCACGACACGGCAGGGCGGCAATCAGCCCCAGCATTTT.

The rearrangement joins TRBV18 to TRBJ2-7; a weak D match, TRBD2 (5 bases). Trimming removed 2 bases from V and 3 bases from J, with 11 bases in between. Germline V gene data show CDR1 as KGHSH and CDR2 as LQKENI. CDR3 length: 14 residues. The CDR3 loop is CASSPDASNYEQYV. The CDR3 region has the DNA TGTGCCAGCTCACCAGACGCTAGCAACTACGAGCAGTACGTC.

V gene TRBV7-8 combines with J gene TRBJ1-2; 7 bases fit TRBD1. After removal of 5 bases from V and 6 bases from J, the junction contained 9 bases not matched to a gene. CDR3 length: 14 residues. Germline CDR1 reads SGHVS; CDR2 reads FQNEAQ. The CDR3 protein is CASSPERQGDGYTF. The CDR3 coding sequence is TGTGCCAGCAGCCCCGAGCGACAGGGTGATGGCTACACCTTC.

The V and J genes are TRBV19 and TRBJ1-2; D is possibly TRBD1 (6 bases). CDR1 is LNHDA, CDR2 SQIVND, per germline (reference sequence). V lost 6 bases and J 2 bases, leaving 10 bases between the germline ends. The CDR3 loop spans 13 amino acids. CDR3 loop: CASSPRGNYGYTF. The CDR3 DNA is TGTGCCAGTAGCCCCAGGGGCAACTATGGCTACACCTTC. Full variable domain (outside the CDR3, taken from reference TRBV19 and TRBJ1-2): DGGITQSPKYLFRKEGQNVTLSCEQNLNHDAMYWYRQDPGQGLRLIYYSQIVNDFQKGDIAEGYSVSREKKESFPLTVTSAQKNPTAFYLCASSPRGNYGYTFGSGTRLTVV.

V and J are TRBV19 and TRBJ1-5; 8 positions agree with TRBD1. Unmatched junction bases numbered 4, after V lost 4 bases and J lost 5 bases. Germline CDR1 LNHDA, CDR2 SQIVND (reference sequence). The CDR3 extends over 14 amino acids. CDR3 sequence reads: CASSTGGAYQPQHF. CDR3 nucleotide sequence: TGTGCCAGTAGTACAGGGGGCGCGTATCAGCCCCAGCATTTT.

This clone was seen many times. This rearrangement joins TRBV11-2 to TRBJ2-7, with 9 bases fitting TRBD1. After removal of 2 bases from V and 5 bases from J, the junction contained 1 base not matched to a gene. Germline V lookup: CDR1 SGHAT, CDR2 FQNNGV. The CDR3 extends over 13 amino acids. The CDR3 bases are TGTGCCAGCAGCTTATGGACAGGGGACGAGCAGTACGTC. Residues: CASSLWTGDEQYV.